This T cell receptor (beta chain) was sequenced in a study of shared clonotypes between healthy human individuals. Libraries were prepared by immunoSEQ multiplex PCR; TCRdb keeps only in-frame clonotypes and omits some of them. The data hold some 2,000,000 clones, with around 95% observed a single time. The specimen was naive CD4+ T cells sorted from blood. Subset denoted: CD45RA+ positively selected. The clonotype comes from a man aged 18 to 35 in good health.

In DNA form, the CDR3 reads TGTGCCAGCAGCCAGACAGGTGGCCCAGATACGCAGTATTTT. Translated, it gives CASSQTGGPDTQYF. V is TRBV11-2 and J is TRBJ2-3, with a tentative D call TRBD1 (6 bases). The CDR3 runs to 14 residues. Germline CDR1 reads SGHAT; CDR2 reads FQNNGV. The germline V and J ends were trimmed by 5 bases and 4 bases, with 13 bases remaining between them.